This TCR beta chain was sequenced in a study of shared clonotypes between healthy human individuals. Findings and caveats of the study: Of the naive CD4 clonotypes, around 5.2% were shared across a few donors. As a rule, naive subsets had a larger estimated richness than memory subsets.

Germline V gene data show CDR1 as MRHNA and CDR2 as SNTAGT. This CDR3 has 18 residues. V lost 2 bases, J lost 2 bases, and 13 bases stayed unmatched. In the authors' workflow: There were no quality scores in the junction-only immunoSEQ sequences, so filtering differed. Profiled with immunoSEQ multiplex PCR; TCRdb holds only in-frame clones, not every one. V, J and clone size derive from that table, while D and trimming were established from the DNA sequence. The sample contains about 1 million clones, 60% to 80% of which appear only once. Concerning this clone itself: Its antigen remains unidentified.

Donors were healthy HIV-negative adults without recently reported acute infections or vaccinations. The sequence was obtained from a man aged 18-30 years in good health. The specimen sequenced was memory CD4+ T cells sorted from blood. Subset of the sample: CD45RA-negative fraction. The V call is TRBV6-4, the J call TRBJ2-7, with 9 nucleotides matching TRBD2. CDR3 sequence reads: CASSDPHTKREETYEQYF. The CDR3 DNA follows: TGTGCCAGCAGTGACCCACACACTAAGCGGGAGGAGACCTACGAGCAGTACTTC.